This T cell receptor (beta chain) was obtained from a study of blood T cell repertoires in COVID-19. On the study more broadly: Whether acute or convalescent, the COVID-19 samples came from the United States, Italy and Spain. T cells, B-cell-depleted T cells, or PBMCs provided the cDNA or gDNA that served as material.

The CDR3 has 15 amino acids. Original data processing: Reference gene primer amplification gave nucleated cell count estimates. The repertoire was sequenced with immunoSEQ multiplex PCR; TCRdb's copy has only in-frame clones and lacks some. The V and J calls and the clone size are those of that table, but D and trimming were determined from the DNA. The sample includes some 120,000 clones, more than 75% of them seen just once. The chain recombines TRBV21-1 with TRBJ1-2. TRBV21-1 is described as a pseudogene. The TCR originated in a human donor in a cohort sampled during active COVID-19. Sequencing was performed on peripheral blood. The CDR3 is CASSKASGFHYGYTF. The DNA for the CDR3 is TGTGCCAGCAGCAAAGCGTCGGGGTTTCACTATGGCTACACCTTC.